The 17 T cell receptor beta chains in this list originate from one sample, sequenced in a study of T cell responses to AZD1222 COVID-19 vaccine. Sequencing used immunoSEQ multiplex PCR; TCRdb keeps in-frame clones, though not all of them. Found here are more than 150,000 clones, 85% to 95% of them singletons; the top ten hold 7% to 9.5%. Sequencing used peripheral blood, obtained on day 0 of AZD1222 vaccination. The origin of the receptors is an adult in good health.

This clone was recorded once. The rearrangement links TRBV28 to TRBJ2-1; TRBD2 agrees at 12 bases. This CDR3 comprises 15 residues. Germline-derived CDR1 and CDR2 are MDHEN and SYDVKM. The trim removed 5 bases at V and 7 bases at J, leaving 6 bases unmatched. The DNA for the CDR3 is TGTGCCAGCAGTCCAGGGACTAGCGGGCGGAATGAGCAGTTCTTC. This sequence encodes CASSPGTSGRNEQFF.

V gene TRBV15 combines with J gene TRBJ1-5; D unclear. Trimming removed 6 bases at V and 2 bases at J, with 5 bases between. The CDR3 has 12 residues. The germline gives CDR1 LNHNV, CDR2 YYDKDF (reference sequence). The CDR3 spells CATSLGNQPQHF. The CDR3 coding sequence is TGTGCCACCAGTCTGGGCAATCAGCCCCAGCATTTT.

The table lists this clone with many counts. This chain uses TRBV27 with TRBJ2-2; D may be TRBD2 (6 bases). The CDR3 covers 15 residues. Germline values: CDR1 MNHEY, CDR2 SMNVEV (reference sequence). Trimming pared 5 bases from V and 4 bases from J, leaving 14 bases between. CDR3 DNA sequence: TGTGCCAGCAGTCAAACGGGAGCTCCCACCGGGGAGCTGTTTTTT. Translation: CASSQTGAPTGELFF.

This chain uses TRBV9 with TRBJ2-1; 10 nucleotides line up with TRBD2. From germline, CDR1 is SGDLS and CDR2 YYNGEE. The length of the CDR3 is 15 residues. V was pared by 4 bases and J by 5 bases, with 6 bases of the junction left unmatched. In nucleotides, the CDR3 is TGTGCCAGCAGCCCTAGCGGGAGCGCCCACAATGAGCAGTTCTTC. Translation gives CASSPSGSAHNEQFF. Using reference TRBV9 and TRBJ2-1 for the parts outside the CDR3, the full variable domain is DSGVTQTPKHLITATGQRVTLRCSPRSGDLSVYWYQQSLDQGLQFLIQYYNGEERAKGNILERFSAQQFPDLHSELNLSSLELGDSALYFCASSPSGSAHNEQFFGPGTRLTVL.

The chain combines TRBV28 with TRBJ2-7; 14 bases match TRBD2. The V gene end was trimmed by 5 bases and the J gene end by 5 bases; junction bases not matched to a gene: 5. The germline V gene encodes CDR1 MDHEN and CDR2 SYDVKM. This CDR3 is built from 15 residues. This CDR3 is CASSEGLAGDDEQYF. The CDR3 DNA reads TGTGCCAGCAGTGAGGGACTAGCGGGAGATGACGAGCAGTACTTC.

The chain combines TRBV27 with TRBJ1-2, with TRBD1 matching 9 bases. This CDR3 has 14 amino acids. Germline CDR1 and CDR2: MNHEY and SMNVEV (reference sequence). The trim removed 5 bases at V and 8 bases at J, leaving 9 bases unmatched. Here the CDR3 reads CASSLQGTGNGYTF. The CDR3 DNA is TGTGCCAGCAGTCTCCAGGGGACAGGGAACGGCTACACCTTC.

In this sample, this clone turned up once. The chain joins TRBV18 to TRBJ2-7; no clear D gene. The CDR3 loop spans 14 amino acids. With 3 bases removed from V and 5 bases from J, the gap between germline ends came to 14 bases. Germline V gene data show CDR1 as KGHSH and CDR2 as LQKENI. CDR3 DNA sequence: TGTGCCAGCTCACCTGCTTTGACTTTTAACGAGCAGTACTTC. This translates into CASSPALTFNEQYF.

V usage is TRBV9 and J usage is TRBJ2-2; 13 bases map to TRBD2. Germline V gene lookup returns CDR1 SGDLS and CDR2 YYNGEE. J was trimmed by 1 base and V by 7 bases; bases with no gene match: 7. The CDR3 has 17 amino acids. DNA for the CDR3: TGTGCCAGCTCGTGGACTAGCGGGAGCTTGAACACCGGGGAGCTGTTTTTT. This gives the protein CASSWTSGSLNTGELFF.

The CDR3 loop is CASSLMGRENTEAFF. CDR3 DNA: TGTGCCAGCAGCTTAATGGGCAGGGAGAACACTGAAGCTTTCTTT. This rearrangement joins TRBV7-9 to TRBJ1-1; D is possibly TRBD1 (5 bases). The CDR3 extends over 15 amino acids. Germline V gene sequence: CDR1 SEHNR, CDR2 FQNEAQ (reference sequence). The ends were cut back, 2 bases at V and 1 base at J, with 11 bases in the middle.

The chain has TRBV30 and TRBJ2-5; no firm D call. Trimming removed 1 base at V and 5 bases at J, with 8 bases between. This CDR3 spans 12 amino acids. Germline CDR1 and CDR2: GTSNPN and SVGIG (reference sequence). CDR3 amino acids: CAWSGNFETQYF. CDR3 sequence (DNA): TGTGCCTGGAGTGGAAATTTTGAGACCCAGTACTTC.

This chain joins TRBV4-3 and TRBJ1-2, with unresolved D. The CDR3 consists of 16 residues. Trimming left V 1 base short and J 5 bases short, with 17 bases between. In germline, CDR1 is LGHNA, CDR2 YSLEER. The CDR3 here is CASSQAFSAAGYGYTF. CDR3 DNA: TGCGCCAGCAGCCAAGCCTTTTCCGCCGCCGGGTATGGCTACACCTTC.

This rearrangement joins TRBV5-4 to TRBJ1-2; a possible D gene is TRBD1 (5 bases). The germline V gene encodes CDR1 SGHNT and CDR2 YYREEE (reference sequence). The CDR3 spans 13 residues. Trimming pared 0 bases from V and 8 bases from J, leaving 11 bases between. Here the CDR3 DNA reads TGTGCCAGCAGCTTGGTCGGGGGAAACGGCTACACCTTC. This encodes CASSLVGGNGYTF. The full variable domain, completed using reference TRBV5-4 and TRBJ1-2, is ETGVTQSPTHLIKTRGQQVTLRCSSQSGHNTVSWYQQALGQGPQFIFQYYREEENGRGNFPPRFSGLQFPNYSSELNVNALELDDSALYLCASSLVGGNGYTFGSGTRLTVV.

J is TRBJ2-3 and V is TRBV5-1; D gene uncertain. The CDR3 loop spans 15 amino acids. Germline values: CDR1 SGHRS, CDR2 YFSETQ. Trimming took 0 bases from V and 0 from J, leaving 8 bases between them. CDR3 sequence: CASSLARHSTDTQYF. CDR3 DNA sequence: TGCGCCAGCAGCTTGGCGCGGCATAGCACAGATACGCAGTATTTT.

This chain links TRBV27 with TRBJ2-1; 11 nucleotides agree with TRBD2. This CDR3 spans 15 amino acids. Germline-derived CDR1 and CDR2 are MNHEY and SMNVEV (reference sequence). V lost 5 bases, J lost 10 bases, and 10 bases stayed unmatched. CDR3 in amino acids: CASSILTSGEGEQFF. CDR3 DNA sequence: TGTGCCAGCAGTATCTTGACTAGCGGGGAGGGGGAGCAGTTCTTC.

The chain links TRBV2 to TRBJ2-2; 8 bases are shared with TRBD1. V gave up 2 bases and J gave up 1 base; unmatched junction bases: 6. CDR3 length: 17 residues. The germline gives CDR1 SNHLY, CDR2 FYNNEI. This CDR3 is CASSEPTGGLNTGELFF. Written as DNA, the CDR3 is TGTGCCAGCAGTGAACCTACAGGGGGTCTGAACACCGGGGAGCTGTTTTTT.

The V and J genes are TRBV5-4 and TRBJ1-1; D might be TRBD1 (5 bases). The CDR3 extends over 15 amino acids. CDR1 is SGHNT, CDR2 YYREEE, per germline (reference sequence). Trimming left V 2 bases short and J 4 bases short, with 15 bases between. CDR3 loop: CASSFASGGGTEAFF. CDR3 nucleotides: TGTGCCAGCAGCTTCGCATCCGGGGGTGGCACTGAAGCTTTCTTT.

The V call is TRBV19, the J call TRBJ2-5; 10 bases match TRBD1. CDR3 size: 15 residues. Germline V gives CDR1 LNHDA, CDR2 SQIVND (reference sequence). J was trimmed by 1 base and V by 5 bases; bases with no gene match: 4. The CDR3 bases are TGTGCCAGTAGTGGGGACAGGGGCTTCCAAGAGACCCAGTACTTC. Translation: CASSGDRGFQETQYF.